The rows below give T cell receptor beta chains drawn from one sample of a study of blood T cell repertoires in COVID-19. Sequencing was performed with immunoSEQ multiplex PCR; in TCRdb, only in-frame clones are kept and a portion is missing. Among roughly 200,000 clones listed, approximately 90% were seen once. Sequenced: PBMCs or T cells enriched from blood (not recorded which). All receptors derive from a young man with acute COVID-19. Each CDR3 is given with its conserved first and last residue. The order of the fields is V gene, clone size, J gene, D gene, CDR3 DNA, CDR3 protein. D genes are given only for firm matches. Clone size is not always given. Where it is, it says once, few, many or a class for expanded clones.

V: TRBV7-7
size: once
J: TRBJ2-2
D: NA
DNA: TGTGCTAGCAGGTCCGGACAGTACACCGGGGAGCTGTTTTTT
CDR3: CASRSGQYTGELFF

V: TRBV7-9
size: once
J: TRBJ1-2
D: TRBD1
DNA: TGTGCCAGCAGCTTAGCAGGGACCGGGACAGAAGACTTC
CDR3: CASSLAGTGTEDF

V: TRBV7-6
size: NA
J: TRBJ1-2
D: NA
DNA: TGTGCCAGCAGCTTCCCGGGGAACTATGGCTACACCTTC
CDR3: CASSFPGNYGYTF

V: TRBV6-6
size: NA
J: TRBJ1-5
D: NA
DNA: TGTGCCAGCAGTGCCGGACAGTCCAATCAGCCCCAGCATTTT
CDR3: CASSAGQSNQPQHF

V: TRBV9
size: NA
J: TRBJ2-1
D: NA
DNA: TGTGCCAGCAGCGTAGGTCTCCCGGGCAATGAGCAGTTCTTC
CDR3: CASSVGLPGNEQFF

V: TRBV9
size: NA
J: TRBJ2-3
D: TRBD1
DNA: TGTGCCAGCAGCGCCGCAGGGGGAAGTAACACAGATACGCAGTATTTT
CDR3: CASSAAGGSNTDTQYF

V: TRBV6-5
size: once
J: TRBJ1-5
D: NA
DNA: TGTGCCAGCAGATTAGACACTTATAGCAATCAGCCCCAGCATTTT
CDR3: CASRLDTYSNQPQHF

V: TRBV3-1/TRBV3-2
size: NA
J: TRBJ2-3
D: NA
DNA: TGTGCCAGCAGCCGGGCTTCGGATACGCAGTATTTT
CDR3: CASSRASDTQYF

V: TRBV5-1
size: NA
J: TRBJ1-5
D: NA
DNA: TGCGCCAGCAGCTTGGGGGCCGGAGGGGTGGGCAATCAGCCCCAGCATTTT
CDR3: CASSLGAGGVGNQPQHF

V: TRBV7-9
size: NA
J: TRBJ1-3
D: NA
DNA: TGTGCCAGCAGAACCGGGACAGGAAACACCATATATTTT
CDR3: CASRTGTGNTIYF

V: TRBV28
size: NA
J: TRBJ2-7
D: TRBD2
DNA: TGTGCCAGCAGTTTGACTAGCAGCTACGAGCAGTACTTC
CDR3: CASSLTSSYEQYF